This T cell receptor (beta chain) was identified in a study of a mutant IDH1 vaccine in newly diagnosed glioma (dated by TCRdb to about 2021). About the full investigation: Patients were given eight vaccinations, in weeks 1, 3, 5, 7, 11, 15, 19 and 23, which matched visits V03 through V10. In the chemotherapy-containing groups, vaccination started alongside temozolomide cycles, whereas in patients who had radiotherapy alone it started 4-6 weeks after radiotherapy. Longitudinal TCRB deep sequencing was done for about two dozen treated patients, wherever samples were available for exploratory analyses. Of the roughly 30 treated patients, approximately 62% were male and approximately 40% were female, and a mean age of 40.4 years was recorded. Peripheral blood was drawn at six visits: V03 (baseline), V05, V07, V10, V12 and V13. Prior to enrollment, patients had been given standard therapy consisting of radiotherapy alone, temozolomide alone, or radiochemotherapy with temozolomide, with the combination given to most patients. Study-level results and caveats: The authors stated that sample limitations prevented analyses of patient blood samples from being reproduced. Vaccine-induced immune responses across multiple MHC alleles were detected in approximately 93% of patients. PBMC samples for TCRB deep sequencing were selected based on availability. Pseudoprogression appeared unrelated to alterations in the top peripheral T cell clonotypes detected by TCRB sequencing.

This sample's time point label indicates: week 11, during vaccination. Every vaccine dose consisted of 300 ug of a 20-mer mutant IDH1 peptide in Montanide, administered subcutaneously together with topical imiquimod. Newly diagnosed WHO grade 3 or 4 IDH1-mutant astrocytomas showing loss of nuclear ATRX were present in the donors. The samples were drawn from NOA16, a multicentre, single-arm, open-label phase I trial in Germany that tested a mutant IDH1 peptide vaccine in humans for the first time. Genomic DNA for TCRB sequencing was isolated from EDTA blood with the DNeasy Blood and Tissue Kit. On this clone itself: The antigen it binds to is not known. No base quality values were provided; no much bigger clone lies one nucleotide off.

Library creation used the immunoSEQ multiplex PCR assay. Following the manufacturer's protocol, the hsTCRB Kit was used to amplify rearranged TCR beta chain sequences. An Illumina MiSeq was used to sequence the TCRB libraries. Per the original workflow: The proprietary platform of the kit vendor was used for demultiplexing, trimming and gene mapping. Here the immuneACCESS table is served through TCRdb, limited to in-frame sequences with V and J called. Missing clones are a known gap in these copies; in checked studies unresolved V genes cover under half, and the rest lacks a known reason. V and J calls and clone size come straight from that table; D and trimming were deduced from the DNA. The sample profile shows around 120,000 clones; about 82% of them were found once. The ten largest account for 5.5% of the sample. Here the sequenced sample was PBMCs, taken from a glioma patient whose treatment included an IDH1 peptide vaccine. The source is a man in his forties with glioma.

For the CDR3, the sequence is CASSQPGVSQPQHF. The DNA sequence is TGCGCCAGCAGCCAACCAGGGGTGAGTCAGCCCCAGCATTTT. This receptor chain uses TRBV4-1 and TRBJ1-5; TRBD1 is perhaps the D gene, given 6 matching bases. The V and J ends are trimmed by 2 bases and 6 bases, leaving 11 bases between them. CDR1 and CDR2, per the germline V gene, are MGHRA and YSYEKL. From cysteine to phenylalanine, the CDR3 is 14 amino acids long. CDR3 DNA is the only sequence kept; it has 42 bases, read in frame from the first base.